The 5 T cell receptor beta chains below were found in one sample sequenced in a study of cytomegalovirus exposure and HLA in healthy donors. The PCR had 60 Vbeta and 13 Jbeta primers. Assay: immunoSEQ multiplex PCR; the TCRdb copy retains only in-frame clones and omits some. The data contain approximately 160,000 clones, roughly 82% of them singletons. The source material was PBMCs. These TCRs come from a woman aged 50 to 60 in good health and CMV-seropositive.

The V gene is TRBV19, the J gene TRBJ2-2; 7 bases match TRBD2. J gave up 6 bases and V 7 bases, and 2 bases lay outside the gene matches. Germline loops: CDR1 LNHDA, CDR2 SQIVND (reference sequence). This CDR3 has 12 amino acids. Written as DNA, the CDR3 is TGTGCCAGTACCGGGAGGCCCGGGGAGCTGTTTTTT. Encoded protein: CASTGRPGELFF.

Regarding this clone: Sequence at one end of the junction differs from germline and may be a read error. The sample holds other DNA sequences that translate to the same CDR3. V gene TRBV2 combines with J gene TRBJ2-3; the D gene is possibly TRBD1 (5 bases). The CDR3 is made up of 12 amino acids. CDR1 and CDR2 (germline): SNHLY, FYNNEI. The CDR3 loop reads CASSDRADTQYF. CDR3 bases: TGTGCCAGCAGTGACAGGGCAGATACACAGTATTTT.

The V call is TRBV10-3, the J call TRBJ1-2; D not resolved. Trimming removed 3 bases from V and 5 bases from J, with 13 bases in between. Germline V gene data show CDR1 as ENHRY and CDR2 as SYGVKD. The CDR3 is 14 amino acids. The CDR3 loop is CAISEENRGYGYTF. The CDR3 nucleotides read TGTGCCATCAGTGAAGAAAACAGAGGGTATGGCTACACCTTC.

This clone was recorded a few times. This chain links TRBV6-5 with TRBJ1-2; 7 positions agree with TRBD1. The germline V gene encodes CDR1 MNHEY and CDR2 SVGAGI. Trimming cost V 6 bases and J 4 bases; bases outside gene matches: 11. The CDR3 runs 15 residues. CDR3 DNA sequence: TGTGCCAGCAGCCCGGACAGGTGGGATGCCTATGGCTACACCTTC. It encodes CASSPDRWDAYGYTF.

The chain combines TRBV6-1 with TRBJ1-4; possibly TRBD1 for D (6 bases). Trimming pared 4 bases from V and 8 bases from J, leaving 11 bases between. CDR1 and CDR2 (germline): MNHNS, SASEGT. CDR3 size: 13 residues. The CDR3 bases are TGTGCCAGCAGTGCGTACAGGGAGGAAAAACTGTTTTTT. It translates to CASSAYREEKLFF.